The 5 T cell receptor beta chains below all came from one sample that was sequenced in a study of cytomegalovirus exposure and HLA in healthy donors. The PCR contained 60 Vbeta and 13 Jbeta primers. Method: immunoSEQ multiplex PCR; TCRdb's copy keeps in-frame clones and lacks some. The specimen's table records 120,000 to 150,000 clones. The specimen was PBMCs. Source of these receptors: a woman aged 18-29 years in good health and CMV-seronegative.

The chain is built from TRBV7-3 and TRBJ2-3; 9 bases are shared with TRBD2. This CDR3 spans 15 amino acids. V shed 5 bases, J shed 2 bases, and the junction held 5 bases outside the gene matches. Looked up from germline, CDR1 is SGHTA and CDR2 is FQGTGA. CDR3 bases: TGTGCCAGCAGCCCCGTAGCGGGAGACACAGATACGCAGTATTTT. This translates into CASSPVAGDTDTQYF. Looking up the rest from reference TRBV7-3 and TRBJ2-3 gives the full variable domain: GAGVSQTPSNKVTEKGKYVELRCDPISGHTALYWYRQSLGQGPEFLIYFQGTGAADDSGLPNDRFFAVRPEGSVSTLKIQRTERGDSAVYLCASSPVAGDTDTQYFGPGTRLTVL.

This rearrangement joins TRBV25-1 to TRBJ1-2; D may be TRBD1 (6 bases). From germline, CDR1 is MGHDK and CDR2 SYGVNS. The CDR3 sequence is 13 residues long. Trimming removed 6 bases from V and 6 bases from J, with 14 bases in between. The CDR3 bases are TGTGCCAGCAGCCATAGGACAGATAATGGCTACACCTTC. It translates to CASSHRTDNGYTF.

The chain links TRBV6-6 to TRBJ1-2; the match to TRBD1 covers 7 bases. V lost 0 bases, J lost 2 bases, and 3 bases stayed unmatched. Per the germline V gene, CDR1 is MNHNY and CDR2 is SVGAGI (reference sequence). The CDR3 extends over 15 amino acids. CDR3 region: CASSYSDRPNYGYTF. The CDR3 DNA follows: TGTGCCAGCAGTTACTCGGACAGGCCAAACTATGGCTACACCTTC.

The chain links TRBV6-1 to TRBJ2-1; TRBD2 might be the D (5 bases). This CDR3 comprises 14 residues. Germline assignment: CDR1 MNHNS and CDR2 SASEGT. The V end was cut by 0 bases, the J end by 7 bases, with 10 bases between. Here the CDR3 DNA reads TGTGCCAGCAGTGAAGCGGGAGTCTTAAATGAGCAGTTCTTC. Its protein is CASSEAGVLNEQFF.

V is TRBV9 and J is TRBJ1-2, with TRBD1 as a possible D gene (5 bases). The CDR3 spans 14 residues. Deletions cut 3 bases from V and 3 bases from J, with 12 bases between. The V gene's germline CDR1 is SGDLS and CDR2 YYNGEE. The CDR3 DNA is TGTGCCAGCAGCGGACCGGGGACTTACTATGGCTACACCTTC. Protein: CASSGPGTYYGYTF.